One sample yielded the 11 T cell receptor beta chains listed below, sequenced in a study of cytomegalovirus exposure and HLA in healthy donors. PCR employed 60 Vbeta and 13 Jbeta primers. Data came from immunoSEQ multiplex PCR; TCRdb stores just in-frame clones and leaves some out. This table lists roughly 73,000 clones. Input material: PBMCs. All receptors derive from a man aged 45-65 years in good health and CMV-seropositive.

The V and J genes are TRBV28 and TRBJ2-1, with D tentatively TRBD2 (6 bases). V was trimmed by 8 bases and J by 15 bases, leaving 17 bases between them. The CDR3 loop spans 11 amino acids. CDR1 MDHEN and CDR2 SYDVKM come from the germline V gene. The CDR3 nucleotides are TGTGCCAGCCGGGTGGAGGGGAGTCCGTTCTTC. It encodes CASRVEGSPFF.

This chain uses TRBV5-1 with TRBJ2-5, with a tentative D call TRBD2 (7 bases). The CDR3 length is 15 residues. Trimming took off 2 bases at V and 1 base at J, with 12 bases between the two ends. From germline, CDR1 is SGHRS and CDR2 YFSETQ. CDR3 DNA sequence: TGCGCCAGCAGCTTCCCGGGGGGCTTCCAAGAGACCCAGTACTTC. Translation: CASSFPGGFQETQYF. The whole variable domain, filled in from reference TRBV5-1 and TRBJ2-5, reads KAGVTQTPRYLIKTRGQQVTLSCSPISGHRSVSWYQQTPGQGLQFLFEYFSETQRNKGNFPGRFSGRQFSNSRSEMNVSTLELGDSALYLCASSFPGGFQETQYFGPGTRLLVL.

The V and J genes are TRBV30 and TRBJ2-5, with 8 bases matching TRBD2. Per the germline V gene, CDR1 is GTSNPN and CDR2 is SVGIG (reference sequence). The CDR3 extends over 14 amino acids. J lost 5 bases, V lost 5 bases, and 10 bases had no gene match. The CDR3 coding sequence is TGTGCCTGGGGAAGCGGGGGCGGCGACGAGACCCAGTACTTC. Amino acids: CAWGSGGGDETQYF.

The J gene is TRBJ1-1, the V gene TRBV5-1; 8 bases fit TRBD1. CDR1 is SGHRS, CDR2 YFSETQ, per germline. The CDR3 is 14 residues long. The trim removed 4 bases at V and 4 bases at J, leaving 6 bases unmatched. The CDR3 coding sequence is TGCGCCAGCAGCCCGCACAGGGGGGGCACTGAAGCTTTCTTT. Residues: CASSPHRGGTEAFF.

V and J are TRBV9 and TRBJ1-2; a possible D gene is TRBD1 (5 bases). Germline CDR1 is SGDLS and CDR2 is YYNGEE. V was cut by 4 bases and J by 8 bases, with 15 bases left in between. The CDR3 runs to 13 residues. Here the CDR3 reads CASSSGGVGGYTF. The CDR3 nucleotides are TGTGCCAGCAGCTCCGGAGGGGTGGGCGGCTACACCTTC.

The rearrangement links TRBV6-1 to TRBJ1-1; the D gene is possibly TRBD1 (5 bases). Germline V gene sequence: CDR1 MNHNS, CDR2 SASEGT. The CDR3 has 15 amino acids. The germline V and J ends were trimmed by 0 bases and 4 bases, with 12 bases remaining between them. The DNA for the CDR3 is TGTGCCAGCAGTGAAGCGGGGGGAAAGAGCACTGAAGCTTTCTTT. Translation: CASSEAGGKSTEAFF.

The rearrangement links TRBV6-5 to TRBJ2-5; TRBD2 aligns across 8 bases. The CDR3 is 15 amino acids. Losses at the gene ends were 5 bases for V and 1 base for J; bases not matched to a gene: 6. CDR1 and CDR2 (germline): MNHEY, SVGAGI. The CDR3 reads CASSPGGGSQETQYF. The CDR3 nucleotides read TGTGCCAGCAGTCCCGGGGGGGGGAGCCAAGAGACCCAGTACTTC.

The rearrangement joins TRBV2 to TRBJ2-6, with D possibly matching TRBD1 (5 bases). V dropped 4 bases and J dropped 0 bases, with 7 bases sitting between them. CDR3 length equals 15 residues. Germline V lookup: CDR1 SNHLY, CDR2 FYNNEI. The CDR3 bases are TGTGCCAGCAGTGCTCAGGGCTCTGGGGCCAACGTCCTGACTTTC. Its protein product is CASSAQGSGANVLTF.

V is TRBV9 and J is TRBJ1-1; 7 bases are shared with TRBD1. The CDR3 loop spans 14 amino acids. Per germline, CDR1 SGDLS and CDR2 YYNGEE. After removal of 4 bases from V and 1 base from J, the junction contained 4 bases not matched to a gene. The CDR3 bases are TGTGCCAGCAGCAAAGGGGGCTCGAACACTGAAGCTTTCTTT. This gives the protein CASSKGGSNTEAFF.

The chain's CDR3 is CASRRPGNTEAFF. DNA of the CDR3: TGTGCCAGCAGAAGACCGGGGAACACTGAAGCTTTCTTT. The chain links TRBV11-2 to TRBJ1-1, with unresolved D. The CDR3 is made up of 13 amino acids. V was pared by 6 bases and J by 1 base, with 9 bases between. Germline lookup yields CDR1 SGHAT and CDR2 FQNNGV.

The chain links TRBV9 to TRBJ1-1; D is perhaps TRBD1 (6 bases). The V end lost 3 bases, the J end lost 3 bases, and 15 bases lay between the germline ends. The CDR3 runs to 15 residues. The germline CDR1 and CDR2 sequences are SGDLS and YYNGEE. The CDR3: CASSASGVPDTEAFF. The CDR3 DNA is TGTGCCAGCAGCGCTTCAGGGGTTCCGGACACTGAAGCTTTCTTT.